The 29 T cell receptor beta chains below come from one sample, sequenced in a study of cytomegalovirus exposure and HLA in healthy donors. The PCR was carried out with 60 Vbeta primers and 13 Jbeta primers. Assay used: immunoSEQ multiplex PCR; TCRdb lists only in-frame clones, some missing. This table has fewer than 120,000 clones, 76% appearing once. The sequenced sample was PBMCs. The receptors were gathered from a man aged 25-40 years in good health and CMV-seropositive.

Turning to this clone: Other DNA sequences within the sample encode an identical CDR3. The J gene is TRBJ2-2, the V gene TRBV9; the D is unclear. Per germline, CDR1 SGDLS and CDR2 YYNGEE. The CDR3 loop spans 12 amino acids. The germline V and J ends were trimmed by 5 bases and 4 bases, with 6 bases remaining between them. The CDR3: CASRASTGELFF. The CDR3 DNA reads TGTGCCAGCAGGGCAAGCACCGGGGAGCTGTTTTTT.

The rearrangement joins TRBV9 to TRBJ2-2, with TRBD1 matching over 7 bases. V lost 2 bases to trimming and J lost 5 bases; unmatched junction nucleotides: 6. The CDR3 is 15 amino acids. Germline V CDR1 and CDR2: SGDLS, YYNGEE. DNA for the CDR3: TGTGCCAGCAGCGTCCGGACAGGTGGGACCGGGGAGCTGTTTTTT. It encodes CASSVRTGGTGELFF.

This clone has a handful of counts. The chain is built from TRBV7-4 and TRBJ1-5, with D possibly matching TRBD1 (6 bases). The CDR3 is 18 residues long. The germline V and J ends were trimmed by 2 bases and 3 bases, with 20 bases remaining between them. Germline lookup yields CDR1 SGHVT and CDR2 SQSDAQ. The CDR3 protein is CASSLLWANRQANQPQHF. CDR3 sequence (DNA): TGTGCCAGCAGCTTACTCTGGGCGAATCGACAGGCCAATCAGCCCCAGCATTTT.

The rearrangement joins TRBV19 to TRBJ1-2, with TRBD1 matching over 7 bases. J lost 7 bases, V lost 5 bases, and 25 bases had no gene match. The CDR3 extends over 19 amino acids. CDR1 is LNHDA, CDR2 SQIVND, per germline (reference sequence). CDR3 nucleotide sequence: TGTGCCAGTAGTCCCACGTCCGGGGACAGCCACCTCGGGTTAGGTGGCTACACCTTC. As protein: CASSPTSGDSHLGLGGYTF.

The V and J genes are TRBV27 and TRBJ2-1; TRBD1 might be the D (6 bases). The V end lost 3 bases, the J end lost 4 bases, and 10 bases lay between the germline ends. The CDR3 consists of 14 residues. Germline CDR1 MNHEY, CDR2 SMNVEV (reference sequence). The CDR3 region is CASSFRTVYNEQFF. The CDR3 DNA reads TGTGCCAGCAGTTTCCGGACAGTTTACAATGAGCAGTTCTTC.

This chain connects TRBV28 to TRBJ2-6; TRBD2 might be the D (6 bases). The germline V gene has CDR1 MDHEN and CDR2 SYDVKM. V dropped 2 bases and J dropped 2 bases, with 10 bases sitting between them. The CDR3 is made up of 16 amino acids. The CDR3 nucleotides are TGTGCCAGCAGTTTAAGCGGGTGGGCTGGGGCCAACGTCCTGACTTTC. Its translation is CASSLSGWAGANVLTF.

The chain joins TRBV28 to TRBJ1-1, with unresolved D. Per germline, CDR1 MDHEN and CDR2 SYDVKM. With 5 bases removed from V and 0 bases from J, the gap between germline ends came to 10 bases. This CDR3 spans 14 amino acids. The CDR3 DNA is TGTGCCAGCAGTCCCTCAGGCTTGAACACTGAAGCTTTCTTT. Its translation is CASSPSGLNTEAFF. Full variable domain (missing parts from reference TRBV28 and TRBJ1-1): DVKVTQSSRYLVKRTGEKVFLECVQDMDHENMFWYRQDPGLGLRLIYFSYDVKMKEKGDIPEGYSVSREKKERFSLILESASTNQTSMYLCASSPSGLNTEAFFGQGTRLTVV.

A note on this clone: A junction end diverges from the germline sequence, so it may reflect a read error. The rearrangement links TRBV7-2 to TRBJ2-6, with a possible D match to TRBD1 (5 bases). The V gene's germline CDR1 is SGHTA and CDR2 FQGNSA. The CDR3 covers 15 residues. The CDR3 loop is CASSPRFGGANGLTF. DNA of the CDR3: TGTGCCAGCAGCCCAAGATTTGGTGGGGCCAACGGCCTGACTTTC. Complete variable domain (other parts from reference TRBV7-2 and TRBJ2-6): GAGVSQSPSNKVTEKGKDVELRCDPISGHTALYWYRQSLGQGLEFLIYFQGNSAPDKSGLPSDRFSAERTGGSVSTLTIQRTQQEDSAVYLCASSPRFGGANGLTFGAGSRLTVL.

This chain links TRBV6-5 with TRBJ1-2; D not certain. Germline loops: CDR1 MNHEY, CDR2 SVGAGI. The ends were cut back, 6 bases at V and 0 bases at J, with 14 bases in the middle. The CDR3 runs to 15 residues. The CDR3 region has the DNA TGTGCCAGCAGGCCTGGAGAGTGGGCTAACTATGGCTACACCTTC. It encodes CASRPGEWANYGYTF.

The rearrangement links TRBV27 to TRBJ2-2, with TRBD2 identical over 7 bases. CDR3 length: 13 residues. The V gene's germline CDR1 is MNHEY and CDR2 SMNVEV (reference sequence). V shed 7 bases and J 6 bases; nucleotides not matched to a gene: 5. CDR3 DNA sequence: TGTGCCAGCACCTCGGGAGGTCCCGGGGAGCTGTTTTTT. This translates into CASTSGGPGELFF.

This clone was seen only a few times. This chain uses TRBV28 with TRBJ1-5; a possible D gene is TRBD1 (6 bases). The CDR3 sequence is 17 residues long. V lost 1 base to trimming and J lost 0 bases, with 13 bases between them. Germline lookup yields CDR1 MDHEN and CDR2 SYDVKM. The CDR3: CASSLSRGDYSNQPQHF. In DNA, the CDR3 is TGTGCCAGCAGTTTATCCAGGGGAGACTATAGCAATCAGCCCCAGCATTTT.

This chain links TRBV18 with TRBJ2-5, with D tentatively TRBD1 or TRBD2 (5 bases each). Matching the DNA end better, TRBJ2-7 makes the J call doubtful. CDR1 is KGHSH and CDR2 is LQKENI in the germline V gene. The CDR3 sequence is 14 residues long. CDR3 nucleotides: TGTGCCAGCTCACCGGGGCTGGGGCGGGACGAGCAGTACTTC. It translates to CASSPGLGRDEQYF.

Concerning this clone itself: The same CDR3 is also encoded by other DNA sequences in this sample. The J gene is TRBJ2-2, the V gene TRBV27; D may be TRBD2 (6 bases). The CDR3 is 15 residues long. Trimming took off 4 bases at V and 5 bases at J, with 14 bases between the two ends. Per the germline V gene, CDR1 is MNHEY and CDR2 is SMNVEV (reference sequence). The CDR3 region is CASSSWGRGTGELFF. In nucleotides, the CDR3 is TGTGCCAGCAGTTCGTGGGGTCGGGGGACCGGGGAGCTGTTTTTT.

This chain joins TRBV25-1 and TRBJ1-4; D may be TRBD1 (5 bases). The CDR3 consists of 15 residues. CDR1 is MGHDK and CDR2 is SYGVNS in the germline V gene. The V end lost 0 bases, the J end lost 7 bases, and 12 bases lay between the germline ends. The CDR3 here is CASSEYSGVAEKLFF. The CDR3 nucleotides read TGTGCCAGCAGTGAATATTCGGGGGTTGCTGAAAAACTGTTTTTT.

The genes are TRBV7-9 and TRBJ2-1; no clear D gene. The CDR3 has 14 amino acids. The V gene lost 5 bases and the J gene lost 8 bases, with 16 bases spanning the gap. CDR1 and CDR2 (germline): SEHNR, FQNEAQ (reference sequence). CDR3 in amino acids: CASSLFPYVYEQFF. In DNA, the CDR3 is TGTGCCAGCAGCCTCTTCCCCTACGTGTATGAGCAGTTCTTC.

In its sample, this clone was seen once. This chain connects TRBV4-3 to TRBJ2-7; 8 bases are a match to TRBD2. The V and J ends lost 3 bases and 0 bases, in that order; junction bases with no gene match: 4. The germline CDR1 and CDR2 sequences are LGHNA and YSLEER. The length of the CDR3 is 15 residues. CDR3 nucleotide sequence: TGCGCCAGCAGCCATGTAGCGGGAAGCTCCTACGAGCAGTACTTC. Protein sequence: CASSHVAGSSYEQYF.

The genes are TRBV7-2 and TRBJ2-1; TRBD2 matches 10 bases. Germline V gene sequence: CDR1 SGHTA, CDR2 FQGNSA. The CDR3 contains 14 residues. With V trimmed by 5 bases and J by 7 bases, 5 bases remained unmatched. In DNA, the CDR3 is TGTGCCAGCAGCCTTATAGCGGGGGGAAATGAGCAGTTCTTC. Its protein product is CASSLIAGGNEQFF.

As for this clone: Compared with germline, one end of the junction differs, possibly owing to a read error. Within the sample, other DNA sequences also encode this same CDR3. The chain carries TRBV29-1 and TRBJ2-1, with a possible D match to TRBD1 (6 bases). In germline, CDR1 is SQVTM, CDR2 ANQGSEA. This CDR3 is built from 13 residues. CDR3 in DNA: TGCAGCGTTGGAGGGCGGTACAGGGTGGAGCAATTCTTC. It translates to CSVGGRYRVEQFF.

The rearrangement links TRBV11-2 to TRBJ1-5; 10 bases are shared with TRBD1. CDR1 and CDR2 (germline): SGHAT, FQNNGV. V shed 3 bases and J 4 bases; nucleotides not matched to a gene: 0. The CDR3 length is 14 residues. CDR3 protein: CASSLGQGNQPQHF. The CDR3 region has the DNA TGTGCCAGCAGCTTGGGACAGGGGAATCAGCCCCAGCATTTT.

This clone was found a few times. This chain uses TRBV27 with TRBJ2-7, with a weak D call TRBD2 (5 bases). Germline CDR1 reads MNHEY; CDR2 reads SMNVEV (reference sequence). CDR3 length: 14 residues. With 1 base removed from V and 1 base from J, the gap between germline ends came to 8 bases. CDR3 nucleotide sequence: TGTGCCAGCAGTTTATTAAGCGGATCCTACGAGCAGTACTTC. Encoded protein: CASSLLSGSYEQYF.

The V call is TRBV19, the J call TRBJ2-3, with a tentative D call TRBD2 (5 bases). Germline-derived CDR1 and CDR2 are LNHDA and SQIVND (reference sequence). With 7 bases removed from V and 6 bases from J, the gap between germline ends came to 17 bases. The CDR3 totals 14 residues. This CDR3 is CASNGGSFGDTQYF. The DNA for the CDR3 is TGTGCCAGTAACGGCGGGTCCTTCGGCGATACGCAGTATTTT.

This clone was observed once. The sample has other DNA sequences that encode this CDR3 too. The CDR3 protein is CASSLASSSYNEQFF. CDR3 coding DNA: TGTGCCAGCAGCTTAGCTTCCAGCTCCTACAATGAGCAGTTCTTC. This chain links TRBV7-2 with TRBJ2-1, with no clear D. Looked up from germline, CDR1 is SGHTA and CDR2 is FQGNSA. Trimming left V 0 bases short and J 0 bases short, with 6 bases between. The CDR3 totals 15 residues.

V gene TRBV5-5 combines with J gene TRBJ2-2; D is possibly TRBD2 (6 bases). The CDR3 has 15 residues. Germline CDR1 and CDR2: SGHKS and YYEKEE (reference sequence). The V end lost 2 bases, the J end lost 12 bases, and 20 bases lay between the germline ends. The CDR3 protein is CASSLPRRGPGQLFF. The CDR3 region has the DNA TGTGCCAGCAGCTTACCTCGGAGGGGCCCCGGACAGCTGTTTTTT.

CDR3 in amino acids: CASSLYRGEQYF. The CDR3 DNA reads TGTGCCAGCAGCTTATACAGGGGCGAGCAGTACTTC. This chain links TRBV13 with TRBJ2-7, with 7 bases fitting TRBD1. Germline lookup yields CDR1 PRHDT and CDR2 FYEKMQ (reference sequence). The CDR3 runs to 12 residues. Germline trimming cut 2 bases from V and 6 bases from J; bases unmatched to any gene: 1.

This chain connects TRBV23-1 to TRBJ2-7; 9 bases fit TRBD1. TRBV23-1 is given ORF status, its function remaining uncertain. There are 16 residues in the CDR3. V shed 4 bases, J shed 2 bases, and the junction held 9 bases outside the gene matches. The CDR3 DNA sequence: TGCGCCAGCAGTCGTATGACAGGGGGTCTCGCCTACGAGCAGTACTTC. This translates into CASSRMTGGLAYEQYF.

The chain links TRBV6-1 to TRBJ2-6; TRBD1 aligns across 7 bases. The V gene's germline CDR1 is MNHNS and CDR2 SASEGT. Trimming removed 3 bases from V and 0 bases from J; junction bases left unmatched: 8. The CDR3 sequence is 18 residues long. The CDR3 sequence: CASSEWDSQGSGANVLTF. The CDR3, as DNA: TGTGCCAGCAGTGAGTGGGACAGTCAAGGCTCTGGGGCCAACGTCCTGACTTTC.

The chain uses TRBV28 and TRBJ2-3, with TRBD2 identical over 10 bases. CDR3 length: 15 amino acids. Trimming took 6 bases from V and 1 from J; bases not matched to a gene: 4. The germline gives CDR1 MDHEN, CDR2 SYDVKM. CDR3 sequence (DNA): TGTGCCAGCAGCAGCGGGGGGGCTGGCACAGATACGCAGTATTTT. It encodes CASSSGGAGTDTQYF.

The chain links TRBV7-3 to TRBJ2-5; unclear D gene. CDR3 size: 13 residues. In germline, CDR1 is SGHTA, CDR2 FQGTGA. With 5 bases removed from V and 5 bases from J, the gap between germline ends came to 12 bases. The CDR3 region has the DNA TGTGCCAGCAGCCAAGATTCGAGGGAGACCCAGTACTTC. As protein: CASSQDSRETQYF.

V gene TRBV28 combines with J gene TRBJ1-2; perhaps TRBD1 as D (5 bases). This CDR3 has 12 amino acids. Germline V gene sequence: CDR1 MDHEN, CDR2 SYDVKM. With 3 bases removed from V and 5 bases from J, the gap between germline ends came to 7 bases. CDR3 sequence reads: CASSFGGYGYTF. The CDR3 DNA reads as TGTGCCAGCAGTTTCGGGGGGTATGGCTACACCTTC.